Sequencing of this TCR beta chain was carried out in a study of graft-versus-host responses after intestinal transplantation. Study findings and constraints: Recipient marrow held GvH clones, some first seen in ileum or blood.

Germline V lookup: CDR1 PRHDT, CDR2 FYEKMQ (reference sequence). V lost 5 bases to trimming and J lost 2 bases; unmatched junction nucleotides: 3. CDR3 length: 15 residues. Worth noting for this clone: No antigen is known for it.

Data came from immunoSEQ multiplex PCR; TCRdb stores just in-frame clones and leaves some out. Among 130,000 to 150,000 clones listed, approximately 91% were seen once. This receptor was identified in a human donor who received an intestinal transplant. The chain carries TRBV13 and TRBJ2-1, with 10 bases matching TRBD2. Here the sequenced sample was unstimulated CD4+ T cells sorted from spleen or lymph node cells, taken before intestinal transplant. This CDR3 reads CASSQTSGPYNEQFF. CDR3 coding DNA: TGTGCCAGCAGCCAGACTAGCGGGCCCTACAATGAGCAGTTCTTC.